This TCR beta chain stems from a study of shared T cell receptors in the human thymus. Profiling relied on immunoSEQ multiplex PCR, and the TCRdb table lists in-frame clones only, not all of them. This sample yields some 700,000 clones, of which 70% to 90% are seen a single time; roughly 0.01% belongs to the top ten. Germline CDR1 SQVTM, CDR2 ANQGSEA. The CDR3 has 17 residues. The V segment lost 4 bases and the J segment 3 bases; nucleotides outside the gene matches: 12. These records were also assigned to another study, of human thymus T cells. That paper adds: Thymus pieces cut out during corrective heart surgery were the tissue that was used. As related research reported, thymic repertoires overlapped highly among unrelated individuals.

The sample taken for sequencing was thymocytes. J is TRBJ2-3 and V is TRBV29-1; the match to TRBD2 covers 11 bases. The origin of this receptor is a girl under three years old with a congenital heart defect. For the CDR3, the DNA is TGCAGCGTTGTGGTTAGCGGGGGGGCCGGTTTAACAGATACGCAGTATTTT. This codes for CSVVVSGGAGLTDTQYF.